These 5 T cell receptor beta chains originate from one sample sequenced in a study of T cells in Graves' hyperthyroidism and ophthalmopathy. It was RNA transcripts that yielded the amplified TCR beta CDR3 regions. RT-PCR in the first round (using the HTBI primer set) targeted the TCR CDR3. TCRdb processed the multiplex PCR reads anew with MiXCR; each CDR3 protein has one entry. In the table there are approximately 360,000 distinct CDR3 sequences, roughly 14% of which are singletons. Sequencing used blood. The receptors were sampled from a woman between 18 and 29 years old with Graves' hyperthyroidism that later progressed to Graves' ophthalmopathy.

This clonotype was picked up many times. CDR3 DNA: TGCAGTGCTAGTGGTTTAGGAAGGGCCAACTATGGCTACACCTTC. Protein sequence: CSASGLGRANYGYTF. The chain recombines TRBV20-1 with TRBJ1-2; no reliable D call. The germline V gene has CDR1 DFQATT and CDR2 SNEGSKA (reference sequence). V shed 3 bases and J shed 2 bases, with 16 bases lying between them. CDR3 length: 15 residues.

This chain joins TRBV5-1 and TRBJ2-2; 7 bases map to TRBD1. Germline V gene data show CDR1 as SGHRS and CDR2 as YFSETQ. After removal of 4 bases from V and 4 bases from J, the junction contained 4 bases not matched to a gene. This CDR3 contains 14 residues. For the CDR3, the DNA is TGCGCCAGCAGCACGGGACAGCCCACCGGGGAGCTGTTTTTT. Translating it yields CASSTGQPTGELFF.

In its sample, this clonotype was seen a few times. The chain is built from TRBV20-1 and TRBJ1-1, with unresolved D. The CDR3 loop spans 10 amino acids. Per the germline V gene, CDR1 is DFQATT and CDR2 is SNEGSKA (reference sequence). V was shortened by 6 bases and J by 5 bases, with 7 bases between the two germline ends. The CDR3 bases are TGCAGTGCGCATCTGACTGAAGCTTTCTTT. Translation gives CSAHLTEAFF.

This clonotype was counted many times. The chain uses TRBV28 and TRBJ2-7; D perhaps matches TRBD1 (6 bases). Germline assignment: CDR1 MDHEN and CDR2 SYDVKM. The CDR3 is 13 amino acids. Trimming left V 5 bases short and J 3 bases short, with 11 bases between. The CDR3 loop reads CASSRTVSYEQYF. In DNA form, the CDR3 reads TGTGCCAGCAGTCGGACAGTAAGCTACGAGCAGTACTTC.

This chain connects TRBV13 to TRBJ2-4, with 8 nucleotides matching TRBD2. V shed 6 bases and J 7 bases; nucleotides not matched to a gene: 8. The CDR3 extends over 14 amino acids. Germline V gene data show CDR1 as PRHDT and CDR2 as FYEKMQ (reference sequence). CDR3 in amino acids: CASRRAGEGNIQYF. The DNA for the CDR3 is TGTGCCAGCAGACGAGCGGGAGAGGGGAACATTCAGTACTTC.